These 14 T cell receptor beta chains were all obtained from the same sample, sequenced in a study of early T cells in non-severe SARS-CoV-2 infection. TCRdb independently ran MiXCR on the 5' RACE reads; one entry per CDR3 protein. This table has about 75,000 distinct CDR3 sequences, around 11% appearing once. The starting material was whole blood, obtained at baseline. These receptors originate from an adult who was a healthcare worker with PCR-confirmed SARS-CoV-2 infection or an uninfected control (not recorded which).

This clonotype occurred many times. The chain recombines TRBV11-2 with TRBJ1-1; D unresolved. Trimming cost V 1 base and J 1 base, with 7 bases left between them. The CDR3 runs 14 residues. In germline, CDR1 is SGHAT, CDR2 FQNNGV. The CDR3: CASSLGRRNTEAFF. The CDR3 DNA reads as TGTGCCAGCAGCTTAGGCAGACGGAACACTGAAGCTTTCTTT.

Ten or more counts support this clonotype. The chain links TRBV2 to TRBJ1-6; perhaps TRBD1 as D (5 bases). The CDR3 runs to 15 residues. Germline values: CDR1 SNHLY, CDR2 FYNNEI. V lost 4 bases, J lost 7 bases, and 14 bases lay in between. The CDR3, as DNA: TGTGCCAGCAGTGCCCAGGGATCGCAGAATTCACCCCTCCACTTT. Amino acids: CASSAQGSQNSPLHF. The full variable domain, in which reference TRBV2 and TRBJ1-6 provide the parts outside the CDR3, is EPEVTQTPSHQVTQMGQEVILRCVPISNHLYFYWYRQILGQKVEFLVSFYNNEISEKSEIFDDQFSVERPDGSNFTLKIRSTKLEDSAMYFCASSAQGSQNSPLHFGNGTRLTVT.

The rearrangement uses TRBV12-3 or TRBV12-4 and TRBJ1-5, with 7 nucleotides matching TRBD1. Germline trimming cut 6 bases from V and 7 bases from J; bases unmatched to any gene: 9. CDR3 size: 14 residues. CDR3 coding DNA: TGTGCCAGCAGCCCTGGGACAGAAGAACAGCCCCAGCATTTT. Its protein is CASSPGTEEQPQHF.

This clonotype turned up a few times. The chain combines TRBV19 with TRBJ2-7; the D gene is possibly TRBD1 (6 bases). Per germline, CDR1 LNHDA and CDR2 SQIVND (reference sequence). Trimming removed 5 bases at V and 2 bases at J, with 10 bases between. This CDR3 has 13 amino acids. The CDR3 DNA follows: TGTGCCAGTAGTGTCCAGGGGCCCTACGAGCAGTACTTC. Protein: CASSVQGPYEQYF. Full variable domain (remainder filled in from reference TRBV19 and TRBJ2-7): DGGITQSPKYLFRKEGQNVTLSCEQNLNHDAMYWYRQDPGQGLRLIYYSQIVNDFQKGDIAEGYSVSREKKESFPLTVTSAQKNPTAFYLCASSVQGPYEQYFGPGTRLTVT.

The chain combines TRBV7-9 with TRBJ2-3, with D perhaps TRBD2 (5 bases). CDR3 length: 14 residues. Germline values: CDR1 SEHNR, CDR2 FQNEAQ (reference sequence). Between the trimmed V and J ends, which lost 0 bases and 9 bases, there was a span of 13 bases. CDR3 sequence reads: CASSLARSPGTQYF. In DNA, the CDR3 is TGTGCCAGCAGCTTAGCGCGGTCTCCGGGGACGCAGTATTTT.

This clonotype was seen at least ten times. CDR3 DNA sequence: TGTGCCAGCAGTTATCTAAACACAGATACGCAGTATTTT. It specifies CASSYLNTDTQYF. The V gene is TRBV6-6, the J gene TRBJ2-3; D is uncertain. The CDR3 spans 13 residues. Trimming left V 3 bases short and J 2 bases short, with 6 bases between. Germline V CDR1 and CDR2: MNHNY, SVGAGI (reference sequence).

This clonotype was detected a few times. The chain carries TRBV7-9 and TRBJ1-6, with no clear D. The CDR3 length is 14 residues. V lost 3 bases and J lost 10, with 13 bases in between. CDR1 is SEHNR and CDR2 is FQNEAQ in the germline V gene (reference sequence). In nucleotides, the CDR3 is TGTGCCAGCAGCTTCCCAGCGGACGGGTCACCCCTCCACTTT. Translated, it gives CASSFPADGSPLHF.

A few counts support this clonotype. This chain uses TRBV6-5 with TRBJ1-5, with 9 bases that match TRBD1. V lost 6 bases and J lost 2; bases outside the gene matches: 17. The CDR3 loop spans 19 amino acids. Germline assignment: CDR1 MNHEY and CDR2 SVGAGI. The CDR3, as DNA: TGTGCCAGCAGCCGGAGTCCCGGGACAGGGATGGAGGGCAATCAGCCCCAGCATTTT. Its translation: CASSRSPGTGMEGNQPQHF.

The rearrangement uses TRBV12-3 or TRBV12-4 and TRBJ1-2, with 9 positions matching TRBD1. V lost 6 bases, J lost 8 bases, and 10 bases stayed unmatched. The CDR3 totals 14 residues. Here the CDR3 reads CASSLSGTGSGYTF. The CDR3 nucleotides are TGTGCCAGCAGCCTAAGCGGGACAGGGTCCGGCTACACCTTC.

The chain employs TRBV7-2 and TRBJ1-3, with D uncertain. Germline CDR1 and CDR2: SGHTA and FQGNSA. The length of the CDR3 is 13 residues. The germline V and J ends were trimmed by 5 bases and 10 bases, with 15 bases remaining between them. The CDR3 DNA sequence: TGTGCCAGCAGCCCAGCGCTGGGTGGGACCATATATTTT. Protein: CASSPALGGTIYF.

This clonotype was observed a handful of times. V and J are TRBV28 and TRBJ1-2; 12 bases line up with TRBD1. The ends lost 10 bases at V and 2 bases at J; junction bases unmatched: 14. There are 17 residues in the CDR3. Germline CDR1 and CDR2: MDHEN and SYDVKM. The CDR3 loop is CATWDRGRQGINYGYTF. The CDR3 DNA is TGTGCCACATGGGACAGGGGGCGACAGGGGATCAACTATGGCTACACCTTC.

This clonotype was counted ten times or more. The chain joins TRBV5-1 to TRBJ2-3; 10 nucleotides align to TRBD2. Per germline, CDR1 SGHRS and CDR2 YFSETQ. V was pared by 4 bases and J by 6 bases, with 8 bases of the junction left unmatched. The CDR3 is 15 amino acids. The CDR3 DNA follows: TGCGCCAGCAGCCCGGGGGCGACTAGCGGGGATACGCAGTATTTT. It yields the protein CASSPGATSGDTQYF. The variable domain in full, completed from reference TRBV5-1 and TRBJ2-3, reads KAGVTQTPRYLIKTRGQQVTLSCSPISGHRSVSWYQQTPGQGLQFLFEYFSETQRNKGNFPGRFSGRQFSNSRSEMNVSTLELGDSALYLCASSPGATSGDTQYFGPGTRLTVL.

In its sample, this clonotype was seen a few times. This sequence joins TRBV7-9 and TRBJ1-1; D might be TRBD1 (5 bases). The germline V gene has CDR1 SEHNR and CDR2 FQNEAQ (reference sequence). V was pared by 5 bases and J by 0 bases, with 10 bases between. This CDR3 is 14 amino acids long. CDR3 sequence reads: CASSRGSLNTEAFF. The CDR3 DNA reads TGTGCCAGCAGCCGGGGGTCTCTGAACACTGAAGCTTTCTTT.

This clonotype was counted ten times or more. CDR3 nucleotide sequence: TGTGCCAGCAACAGCGCCGGGGAGCTGTTTTTT. Residues: CASNSAGELFF. The chain carries TRBV2 and TRBJ2-2; no clear D gene. The CDR3 consists of 11 residues. V was pared by 7 bases and J by 6 bases, with 6 bases between. The germline CDR1 and CDR2 sequences are SNHLY and FYNNEI.